The 21 T cell receptor beta chains below all came from one sample that was sequenced in a study of identical twins. One entry per CDR3 protein, called by TCRdb with MiXCR from the 5' RACE reads. The repertoire holds 200,000 to 300,000 distinct CDR3 sequences, with roughly a tenth as singletons. Sample: memory T cells sorted from blood. Source of these receptors: a man aged 50-60 years in good health.

The chain carries TRBV3-1 and TRBJ2-5, with D maybe TRBD2 (5 bases). CDR1 LGHDT and CDR2 YNNKEL come from the germline V gene (reference sequence). The ends were cut back, 1 base at V and 2 bases at J, with 14 bases in the middle. The CDR3 loop spans 16 amino acids. In nucleotides, the CDR3 is TGTGCCAGCAGCCAAGGAAGTCGGGGTGGACAAGAGACCCAGTACTTC. Amino acid sequence: CASSQGSRGGQETQYF.

This clonotype was detected ten times or more. The chain recombines TRBV5-1 with TRBJ2-5, with 7 positions matching TRBD1. Germline V gene data show CDR1 as SGHRS and CDR2 as YFSETQ. The trim removed 5 bases at V and 0 bases at J, leaving 7 bases unmatched. The CDR3 is 15 residues long. CDR3 loop: CASSSGQANQETQYF. For the CDR3, the DNA is TGCGCCAGCAGTTCTGGACAGGCTAACCAAGAGACCCAGTACTTC.

This clonotype was observed a few times. As DNA, the CDR3 is TGCAGTGTCCAAAGAGTAGGCGAGCAGTACTTC. It yields the protein CSVQRVGEQYF. The rearrangement links TRBV20-1 to TRBJ2-7; no definite D call. The CDR3 loop spans 11 amino acids. The V gene lost 7 bases and the J gene lost 6 bases, with 13 bases spanning the gap. CDR1 and CDR2 (germline): DFQATT, SNEGSKA (reference sequence).

The V call is TRBV7-9, the J call TRBJ2-1, with 12 positions matching TRBD2. Germline V gene data show CDR1 as SEHNR and CDR2 as FQNEAQ (reference sequence). The length of the CDR3 is 17 residues. Trimming removed 2 bases from V and 8 bases from J; junction bases left unmatched: 10. Here the CDR3 DNA reads TGTGCCAGCAGCTTATCAGGAAGACTAGCGGGAGTCGATGAGCAGTTCTTC. Its translation: CASSLSGRLAGVDEQFF.

This clonotype was observed many times. The J gene is TRBJ1-3, the V gene TRBV4-3; D is unresolved. V was trimmed by 1 base and J by 0 bases, leaving 10 bases between them. The CDR3 contains 16 residues. Germline lookup yields CDR1 LGHNA and CDR2 YSLEER. The CDR3 DNA reads as TGCGCCAGCAGCCAAGGGTTGACGAGCTCTGGAAACACCATATATTTT. Translation: CASSQGLTSSGNTIYF.

This clonotype was seen a few times. The V and J genes are TRBV5-1 and TRBJ2-3; a possible D gene is TRBD2 (7 bases). Per the germline V gene, CDR1 is SGHRS and CDR2 is YFSETQ. This CDR3 contains 15 residues. V was pared by 1 base and J by 3 bases, with 12 bases between. CDR3 in DNA: TGCGCCAGCAGCTTGACAGGGAGGGGAACAGATACGCAGTATTTT. As protein: CASSLTGRGTDTQYF.

This clonotype was observed at least ten times. The V gene is TRBV5-6, the J gene TRBJ1-6; D gene ambiguous. The V end was cut by 0 bases, the J end by 1 base, with 8 bases between. Germline loops: CDR1 SGHDT, CDR2 YYEEEE. CDR3 size: 16 residues. The CDR3 sequence is CASSLGPPSYNSPLHF. As DNA, the CDR3 is TGTGCCAGCAGCTTGGGACCGCCGTCCTATAATTCACCCCTCCACTTT.

The chain joins TRBV28 to TRBJ2-7, with D possibly TRBD2 on 6 matching bases. V lost 0 bases, J lost 6 bases, and 15 bases lay in between. CDR3 length equals 15 residues. The germline gives CDR1 MDHEN, CDR2 SYDVKM. CDR3 sequence: CASSLWGGTTIEQYF. The CDR3 coding sequence is TGTGCCAGCAGTTTATGGGGCGGGACCACAATCGAGCAGTACTTC.

The chain couples TRBV20-1 to TRBJ2-5; D gene uncertain. Between the trimmed V and J ends, which lost 6 bases and 3 bases, there was a span of 20 bases. This CDR3 contains 15 residues. Germline V gene sequence: CDR1 DFQATT, CDR2 SNEGSKA (reference sequence). CDR3 sequence reads: CSAISIVFSKETQYF. CDR3 DNA: TGCAGTGCCATATCCATAGTCTTCTCAAAAGAGACCCAGTACTTC.

This clonotype was seen many times. V and J are TRBV18 and TRBJ1-1; D is unresolved. Trimming pared 3 bases from V and 1 base from J, leaving 9 bases between. The CDR3 runs 14 residues. Germline loops: CDR1 KGHSH, CDR2 LQKENI. The CDR3 is CASSPWTANTEAFF. The CDR3, as DNA: TGTGCCAGCTCACCTTGGACGGCGAACACTGAAGCTTTCTTT. The full variable domain, rest sourced from reference TRBV18 and TRBJ1-1, is NAGVMQNPRHLVRRRGQEARLRCSPMKGHSHVYWYRQLPEEGLKFMVYLQKENIIDESGMPKERFSAEFPKEGPSILRIQQVVRGDSAAYFCASSPWTANTEAFFGQGTRLTVV.

This clonotype has ten or more counts. The chain recombines TRBV6-5 with TRBJ2-5; the D gene is possibly TRBD2 (6 bases). CDR3 length: 12 amino acids. Germline CDR1 reads MNHEY; CDR2 reads SVGAGI. The V gene lost 5 bases and the J gene lost 5 bases, with 9 bases spanning the gap. CDR3 region: CASSTTRETQYF. The CDR3 DNA reads TGTGCCAGCAGTACGACTAGGGAGACCCAGTACTTC.

This clonotype was counted many times. The chain uses TRBV5-1 and TRBJ1-2; no definite D call. The V gene lost 0 bases and the J gene lost 4 bases, with 13 bases spanning the gap. Germline values: CDR1 SGHRS, CDR2 YFSETQ. The CDR3 consists of 15 residues. This chain's CDR3 is CASSLEAGSVYGYTF. In nucleotides, the CDR3 is TGCGCCAGCAGCTTGGAGGCGGGATCCGTCTATGGCTACACCTTC.

This clonotype showed up many times. The chain joins TRBV30 to TRBJ1-5; 8 nucleotides line up with TRBD1. The germline gives CDR1 GTSNPN, CDR2 SVGIG (reference sequence). The CDR3 loop spans 14 amino acids. V lost 3 bases and J lost 3; bases outside the gene matches: 4. The CDR3, as DNA: TGTGCCTGGAGCAAGACAGGGGACAATCAGCCCCAGCATTTT. Residues: CAWSKTGDNQPQHF. The full variable domain, completed using reference TRBV30 and TRBJ1-5, is SQTIHQWPATLVQPVGSPLSLECTVEGTSNPNLYWYRQAAGRGLQLLFYSVGIGQISSEVPQNLSASRPQDRQFILSSKKLLLSDSGFYLCAWSKTGDNQPQHFGDGTRLSIL.

This clonotype was seen ten or more times. This chain joins TRBV28 and TRBJ2-5; D remains unclear. Germline V lookup: CDR1 MDHEN, CDR2 SYDVKM. The CDR3 length is 14 residues. The V end was cut by 3 bases, the J end by 2 bases, with 10 bases between. CDR3 coding DNA: TGTGCCAGCAGTTTTGTAGGGCAACAAGAGACCCAGTACTTC. This codes for CASSFVGQQETQYF.

This clonotype was seen a few times. This sequence joins TRBV5-5 and TRBJ2-2, with a tentative D call TRBD2 (5 bases). Trimming shortened V by 2 bases and J by 2 bases, and 10 bases separated the two germline ends. The CDR3 runs to 15 residues. CDR1 is SGHKS, CDR2 YYEKEE, per germline (reference sequence). CDR3 DNA sequence: TGTGCCAGCAGCTTTGCCGGGGAAAACACCGGGGAGCTGTTTTTT. Amino acid sequence: CASSFAGENTGELFF.

At least ten counts were recorded for this clonotype. J is TRBJ2-7 and V is TRBV7-2; D is undetermined. Germline loops: CDR1 SGHTA, CDR2 FQGNSA. The CDR3 spans 13 residues. Trimming stripped 4 bases from V and 3 bases from J, with 10 bases between. The CDR3 DNA reads TGTGCCAGCAGCTCGGACGGCATCTACGAGCAGTACTTC. Protein: CASSSDGIYEQYF.

This clonotype was counted only a few times. The V call is TRBV9, the J call TRBJ2-7, with D tentatively TRBD2 (6 bases). The V gene lost 0 bases and the J gene lost 3 bases, with 13 bases spanning the gap. Germline V CDR1 and CDR2: SGDLS, YYNGEE. The CDR3 is 15 residues long. DNA for the CDR3: TGTGCCAGCAGCGTAGGGGGGACTCAAGACTACGAGCAGTACTTC. It encodes CASSVGGTQDYEQYF.

This clonotype was detected a few times. This chain connects TRBV6-1 to TRBJ1-1, with TRBD1 as a possible D gene (6 bases). The CDR3 sequence is 15 residues long. The V end lost 6 bases, the J end lost 0 bases, and 14 bases lay between the germline ends. The germline gives CDR1 MNHNS, CDR2 SASEGT. The CDR3 bases are TGTGCCAGCAGCATCAGGGGCCGGATGAACACTGAAGCTTTCTTT. Residues: CASSIRGRMNTEAFF.

In its sample, this clonotype was seen many times. This chain links TRBV6-2 or TRBV6-3 with TRBJ2-4; perhaps D is TRBD1 or TRBD2 (6 bases each). V was trimmed by 2 bases and J by 7 bases, leaving 18 bases between them. This CDR3 is built from 16 residues. Germline V gives CDR1 MNHEY, CDR2 SVGEGT. The CDR3 DNA sequence: TGTGCCAGCAGTTACCCCCGGGGGACGAGGGGGAACATTCAGTACTTC. It encodes CASSYPRGTRGNIQYF.

This clonotype has a handful of counts. This chain connects TRBV5-1 to TRBJ2-7; 10 nucleotides match TRBD2. Germline V gives CDR1 SGHRS, CDR2 YFSETQ. CDR3 length: 16 residues. J gave up 0 bases and V 4 bases, and 7 bases lay outside the gene matches. This CDR3 reads CASSPRAGGGSYEQYF. CDR3 in DNA: TGCGCCAGCAGCCCGAGAGCGGGAGGGGGCTCCTACGAGCAGTACTTC.

This clonotype was detected ten times or more. The rearrangement uses TRBV24-1 and TRBJ2-3, with 8 bases that match TRBD1. The CDR3 spans 16 residues. Unmatched junction bases numbered 3, after V lost 2 bases and J lost 0 bases. Germline V gene data show CDR1 as KGHDR and CDR2 as SFDVKD. The CDR3 here is CATSDSQGVSTDTQYF. The CDR3 DNA follows: TGTGCCACCAGTGATTCACAGGGGGTTAGCACAGATACGCAGTATTTT.